The T cell receptor beta chain described here comes from a study of T cells in Graves' hyperthyroidism and ophthalmopathy. Study-wide results and limits: Blood held most thyroid clonotypes expanded above 0.001 frequency. A model of 13 V-J features distinguished ophthalmopathy from stable hyperthyroidism.

Absent ophthalmopathy progression within 18 months defined stable Graves' hyperthyroidism. The patients, who ranged from 18 to 65 in age, presented with newly diagnosed hyperthyroidism lasting under 2 months. On this clonotype: Its antigen is not identified.

Trimming stripped 1 base from V and 7 bases from J, with 13 bases between. This CDR3 contains 13 residues. Germline CDR1 is DFQATT and CDR2 is SNEGSKA (reference sequence). Amplification targeted TCR beta CDR3 regions from RNA transcripts. First-round RT-PCR of the TCR CDR3 relied on the HTBI primer set. From the multiplex PCR reads, TCRdb called clonotypes with MiXCR, one entry per CDR3 protein. The repertoire holds approximately 480,000 distinct CDR3 sequences, around 21% seen once, with about 26% in the top ten. The sample taken for sequencing was blood. The chain couples TRBV20-1 to TRBJ2-5, with a tentative D call TRBD2 (7 bases). The TCR sequence derives from a man younger than 35 with Graves' hyperthyroidism. The CDR3 region has the DNA TGCAGTGCTAGAGCCGCGGGGGCGTGGACCCAGTACTTC. This gives the protein CSARAAGAWTQYF.